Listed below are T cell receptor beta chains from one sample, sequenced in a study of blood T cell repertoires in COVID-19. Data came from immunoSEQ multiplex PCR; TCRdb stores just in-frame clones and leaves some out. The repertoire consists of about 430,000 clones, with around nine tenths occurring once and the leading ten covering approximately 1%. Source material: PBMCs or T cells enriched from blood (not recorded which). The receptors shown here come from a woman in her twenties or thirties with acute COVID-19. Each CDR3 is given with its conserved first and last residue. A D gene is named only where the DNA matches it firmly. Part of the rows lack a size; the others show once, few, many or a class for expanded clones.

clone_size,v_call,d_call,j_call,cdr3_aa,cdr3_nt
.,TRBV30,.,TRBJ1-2,CAWRRTGILNGYTF,TGTGCCTGGAGGAGAACAGGGATCCTGAATGGCTACACCTTC
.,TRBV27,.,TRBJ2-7,CASSWGPGARTSYEQYF,TGTGCCAGCAGTTGGGGACCAGGGGCCAGGACCTCCTACGAGCAGTACTTC
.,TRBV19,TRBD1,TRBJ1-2,CASSRLGQGYGYTF,TGTGCCAGTAGTAGGTTGGGACAGGGATATGGCTACACCTTC
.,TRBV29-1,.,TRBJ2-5,CSVEVNTGPRGTQYF,TGCAGCGTTGAAGTGAATACCGGGCCCCGGGGGACCCAGTACTTC
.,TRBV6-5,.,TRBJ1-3,CASSYSIYGDTIYF,TGTGCCAGCAGTTACTCGATCTACGGGGACACCATATATTTT
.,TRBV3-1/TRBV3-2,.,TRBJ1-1,CASSPSSLNTEAFF,TGTGCCAGCAGCCCTTCTAGTTTGAACACTGAAGCTTTCTTT
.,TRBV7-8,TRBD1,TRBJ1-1,CASSTTQDRGEAFF,TGTGCCAGCAGCACCACACAGGACAGGGGGGAAGCTTTCTTT
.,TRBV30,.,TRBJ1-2,CAWREQGDYGYTF,TGTGCCTGGAGGGAGCAGGGTGACTATGGCTACACCTTC
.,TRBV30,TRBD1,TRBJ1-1,CAWYRTGRTEAFF,TGTGCCTGGTATCGGACAGGGAGGACTGAAGCTTTCTTT
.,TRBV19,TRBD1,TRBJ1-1,CASSRGTGEAFF,TGTGCCAGTAGTAGGGGGACAGGGGAAGCTTTCTTT
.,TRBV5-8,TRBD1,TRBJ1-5,CASSLTGAGQPQHF,TGTGCCAGCAGCTTAACAGGGGCTGGTCAGCCCCAGCATTTT
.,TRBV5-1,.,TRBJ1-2,CASSLQQNYGYTF,TGCGCCAGCAGCTTACAGCAGAACTATGGCTACACCTTC
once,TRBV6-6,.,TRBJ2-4,CASSLPQANIQYF,TGTGCCAGCAGTTTACCTCAAGCTAATATTCAGTACTTC
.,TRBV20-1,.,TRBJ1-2,CSASFGDYGYTF,TGCAGTGCTAGTTTCGGGGATTATGGCTACACCTTC
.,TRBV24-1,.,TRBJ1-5,CATSDPAAGGAHQPQHF,TGTGCCACCAGTGACCCTGCGGCGGGGGGCGCCCATCAGCCCCAGCATTTT
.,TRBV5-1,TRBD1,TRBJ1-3,CASSLTGTEGNTIYF,TGCGCCAGCAGCCTAACCGGGACAGAGGGAAACACCATATATTTT
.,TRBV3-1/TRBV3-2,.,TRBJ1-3,CASSQEMVSSGNTIYF,TGTGCCAGCAGCCAAGAAATGGTTAGCTCTGGAAACACCATATATTTT
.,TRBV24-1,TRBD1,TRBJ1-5,CATSDASGQGVSSNQPQHF,TGTGCCACCAGTGACGCATCGGGACAGGGGGTTAGTAGCAATCAGCCCCAGCATTTT
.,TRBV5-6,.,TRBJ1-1,CASSIEDRNTEAFF,TGTGCCAGCAGCATAGAGGACAGGAACACTGAAGCTTTCTTT
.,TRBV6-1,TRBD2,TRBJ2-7,CASSEAGTSGTYEQYF,TGTGCCAGCAGTGAAGCTGGGACTAGCGGTACCTACGAGCAGTACTTC
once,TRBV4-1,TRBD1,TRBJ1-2,CASSQSPGQGALNYGYTF,TGCGCCAGCAGCCAATCTCCGGGACAGGGGGCGCTTAACTATGGCTACACCTTC
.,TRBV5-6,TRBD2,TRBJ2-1,CASSLLANEQFF,TGTGCCAGCAGCTTACTAGCGAATGAGCAGTTCTTC
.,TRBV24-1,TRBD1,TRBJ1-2,CATSDWDRGHGYTF,TGTGCCACCAGTGACTGGGACAGGGGGCATGGCTACACCTTC
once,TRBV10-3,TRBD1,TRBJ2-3,CAISESRTGYGTQYF,TGTGCCATCAGTGAGTCCAGGACAGGGTATGGTACGCAGTATTTT
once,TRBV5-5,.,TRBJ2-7,CASSNQLRRGYEQYF,TGTGCCAGCAGTAATCAGTTACGCCGCGGTTACGAGCAGTACTTC
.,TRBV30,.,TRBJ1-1,CAWSPTIYTEAFF,TGTGCCTGGAGTCCTACTATTTACACTGAAGCTTTCTTT
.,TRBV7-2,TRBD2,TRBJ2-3,CASSTSSGGAGDTQYF,TGTGCCAGCAGCACGTCTAGCGGGGGGGCTGGAGATACGCAGTATTTT
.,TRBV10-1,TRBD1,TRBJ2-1,CASTGDREYNEQFF,TGCGCCAGCACAGGGGACAGGGAGTACAATGAGCAGTTCTTC
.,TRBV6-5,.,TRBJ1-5,CASSFYNQPQHF,TGTGCCAGCAGCTTTTACAATCAGCCCCAGCATTTT
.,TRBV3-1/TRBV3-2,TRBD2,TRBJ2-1,CASSSLAGGTEQFF,TGTGCCAGCAGCAGCCTAGCGGGGGGCACTGAGCAGTTCTTC
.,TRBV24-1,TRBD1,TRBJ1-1,CATSGGQGAFF,TGTGCCACCAGTGGGGGACAGGGGGCTTTCTTT
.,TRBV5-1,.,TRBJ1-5,CASSLDGNSNQPQHF,TGCGCCAGCAGCTTGGACGGTAATAGCAATCAGCCCCAGCATTTT
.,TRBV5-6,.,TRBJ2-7,CASSLRGGEQYF,TGTGCCAGCAGCTTACGAGGGGGCGAGCAGTACTTC
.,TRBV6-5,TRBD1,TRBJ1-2,CASNLWDRGYSGYTF,TGTGCCAGCAATTTGTGGGACAGGGGGTATAGTGGCTACACCTTC
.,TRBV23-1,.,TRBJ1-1,CASSQPLPRNTEAFF,TGCGCCAGCAGTCAACCCCTACCCCGGAACACTGAAGCTTTCTTT
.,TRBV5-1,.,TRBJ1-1,CASSLKTSTERDTEAFF,TGCGCCAGCAGCTTGAAGACCTCAACGGAGAGGGACACTGAAGCTTTCTTT
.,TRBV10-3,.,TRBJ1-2,CAISEPRTGYYGYTF,TGTGCCATCAGTGAGCCCCGGACGGGATACTATGGCTACACCTTC
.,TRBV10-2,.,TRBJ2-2,CAGGGAWAGELFF,TGCGCCGGAGGGGGGGCCTGGGCCGGGGAGCTGTTTTTT
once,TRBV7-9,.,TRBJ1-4,CASSLTFGKLFF,TGTGCCAGCAGCTTAACTTTCGGAAAACTGTTTTTT
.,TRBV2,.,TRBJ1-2,CASDRDTKTGRYGYTF,TGTGCCAGTGACCGGGACACGAAAACGGGTCGCTATGGCTACACCTTC
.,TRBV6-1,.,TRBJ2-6,CASSEESGANVLTF,TGTGCCAGCAGTGAGGAGTCTGGGGCCAACGTCCTGACTTTC
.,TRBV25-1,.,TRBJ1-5,CASSEGVTGNQPQHF,TGTGCCAGCAGTGAAGGGGTCACAGGGAACCAGCCCCAGCATTTT
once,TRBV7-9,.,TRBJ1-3,CASSRGSSGNTIYF,TGTGCCAGCAGCCGAGGAAGCTCTGGAAACACCATATATTTT
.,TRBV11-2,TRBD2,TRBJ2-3,CASSLGSGGLTDTQYF,TGTGCCAGCAGCTTAGGTAGCGGGGGGCTGACAGATACGCAGTATTTT
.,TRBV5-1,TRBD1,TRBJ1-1,CASSLGGTANTEAFF,TGCGCCAGCAGCTTGGGAGGGACAGCGAACACTGAAGCTTTCTTT
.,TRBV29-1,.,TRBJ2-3,CSVDGRDRSPDTQYF,TGCAGCGTTGACGGCCGAGACAGGTCGCCAGATACGCAGTATTTT
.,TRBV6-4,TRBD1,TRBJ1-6,CASIGTGTPSSYNSPLHF,TGTGCCAGCATAGGGACAGGCACTCCGAGCTCCTATAATTCACCCCTCCACTTT
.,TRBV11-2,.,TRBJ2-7,CASSLYREGPRSSYEQYF,TGTGCCAGCAGCCTTTATCGGGAAGGACCTAGGAGCTCCTACGAGCAGTACTTC